The rows below give T cell receptor beta chains drawn from one sample of a study of T cell clonotyping in hematopoietic cell transplantation. Assay: immunoSEQ multiplex PCR; the TCRdb copy retains only in-frame clones and omits some. Here the sample spans nearly 11,000 clones, approximately 46% being singletons. The starting material was PBMCs, obtained 30 days after allogeneic stem cell transplant. These receptors originate from a male patient aged 45 to 59 who had an allogeneic stem cell transplant from an unrelated donor, so the T cells may come from the graft donor. Some clones in this sample may be carry-over from other donors' samples. Both conserved end residues are part of each CDR3. The D gene is left open where the match is weak. Rows give clone size only sometimes, using once, few, many, or a class for an expanded clone.

- | TRBJ1-5 | - | TRBV6-5 | CASRAGYNQPQHF | TGTGCCAGCAGAGCGGGGTACAATCAGCCCCAGCATTTT
TRBD1 | TRBJ1-2 | - | TRBV30 | CACRGWHRFDYGYTF | TGTGCCTGCAGGGGGTGGCACCGATTTGACTATGGCTACACCTTC
TRBD1 | TRBJ2-3 | - | TRBV6-1 | CASRDRVITDTQYF | TGTGCCAGCCGGGACAGGGTTATTACAGATACGCAGTATTTT
- | TRBJ1-5 | - | TRBV27 | CASSHIRAQDQQPQHF | TGTGCCAGCAGCCATATCAGGGCTCAAGATCAGCAGCCCCAGCATTTT
- | TRBJ2-2 | few | TRBV11-3 | CASSPNSFTGELFF | TGTGCCAGCAGCCCGAATTCATTCACCGGGGAGCTGTTTTTT
- | TRBJ1-1 | - | TRBV13 | CASSSAAGIPNTEAFF | TGTGCCAGCAGCTCGGCGGCGGGCATCCCGAACACTGAAGCTTTCTTT
- | TRBJ2-7 | - | TRBV6-5 | CASSYLLENSYEQYF | TGTGCCAGCAGTTACCTCTTAGAGAACAGCTACGAGCAGTACTTC
- | TRBJ2-7 | - | TRBV28 | CASSFPRLETGEQYF | TGTGCCAGCAGTTTCCCCCGACTAGAGACGGGGGAGCAGTACTTC
TRBD1 | TRBJ1-5 | - | TRBV4-1 | CASSQGPGQENQPQHF | TGCGCCAGCAGCCAGGGTCCGGGACAGGAGAATCAGCCCCAGCATTTT
TRBD1 | TRBJ1-1 | - | TRBV6-1 | CATQPTGAIEAFF | TGTGCCACCCAACCGACAGGGGCCATTGAAGCTTTCTTT
- | TRBJ1-5 | - | TRBV29-1 | CRARKGRPGNQPQHF | TGCAGGGCCAGAAAGGGGCGTCCTGGCAATCAGCCCCAGCATTTT
- | TRBJ2-7 | - | TRBV6-5 | CASSYSITTNYEQYF | TGTGCCAGCAGTTACTCGATAACCACGAACTACGAGCAGTACTTC
- | TRBJ1-1 | - | TRBV30 | CAWGMNTEAFF | TGTGCCTGGGGAATGAACACTGAAGCTTTCTTT
- | TRBJ2-1 | few | TRBV9 | CASSPPPHSNEQFF | TGTGCCAGCAGCCCCCCGCCTCATAGCAATGAGCAGTTCTTC
- | TRBJ2-7 | - | TRBV29-1 | CSVDDRGDEQYF | TGCAGCGTTGATGATCGTGGCGACGAGCAGTACTTC
TRBD1 | TRBJ1-6 | - | TRBV30 | CAWTRLGDRNSPLHF | TGTGCCTGGACCCGCCTGGGGGACAGAAATTCACCCCTCCACTTT
- | TRBJ1-1 | - | TRBV30 | CAWSWPGANTEAFF | TGTGCCTGGAGTTGGCCTGGTGCGAACACTGAAGCTTTCTTT
- | TRBJ1-4 | - | TRBV19 | CASTTGDNEKLFF | TGTGCCAGTACCACGGGGGATAATGAAAAACTGTTTTTT
- | TRBJ2-5 | - | TRBV7-3 | CASSKQGGKETQYF | TGTGCCAGCAGCAAACAAGGGGGTAAAGAGACCCAGTACTTC
- | TRBJ1-2 | - | TRBV28 | CASSRLGPSGYTF | TGTGCCAGCAGCCGCCTGGGCCCCTCGGGCTACACCTTC
- | TRBJ2-5 | once | TRBV29-1 | CSVGQPESTQYF | TGCAGCGTTGGACAGCCCGAGTCGACCCAGTACTTC
- | TRBJ2-7 | - | TRBV9 | CASSKGSQEQYF | TGTGCCAGCAGCAAAGGTAGCCAGGAGCAGTACTTC
- | TRBJ2-1 | - | TRBV4-2 | CASSQASERSYNEQFF | TGTGCCAGCAGCCAAGCTAGCGAGCGTTCCTACAATGAGCAGTTCTTC
- | TRBJ2-2 | - | TRBV5-1 | CASSLGGQSTGELFF | TGCGCCAGCAGCTTGGGCGGACAGAGCACCGGGGAGCTGTTTTTT
TRBD1 | TRBJ1-2 | - | TRBV30 | CASTQGVSGYTF | TGTGCCAGCACTCAGGGGGTGTCGGGCTACACCTTC
TRBD1 | TRBJ2-1 | - | TRBV19 | CASSNLGQGVTGGNEQFF | TGTGCCAGTAGCAATCTGGGACAGGGCGTTACGGGAGGCAATGAGCAGTTCTTC